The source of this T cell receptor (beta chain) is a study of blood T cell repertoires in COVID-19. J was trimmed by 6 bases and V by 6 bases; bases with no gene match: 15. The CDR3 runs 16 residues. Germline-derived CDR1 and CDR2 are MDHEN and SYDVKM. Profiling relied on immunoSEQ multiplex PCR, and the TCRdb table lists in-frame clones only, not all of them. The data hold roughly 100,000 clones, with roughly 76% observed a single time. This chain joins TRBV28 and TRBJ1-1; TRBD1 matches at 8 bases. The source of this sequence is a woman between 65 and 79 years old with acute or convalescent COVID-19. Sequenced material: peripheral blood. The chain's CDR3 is CASRTLLAGQGAEAFF. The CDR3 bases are TGTGCCAGCAGAACACTATTAGCCGGACAGGGCGCTGAAGCTTTCTTT.